These 23 T cell receptor beta chains were all obtained from the same sample, sequenced in a study of cytomegalovirus exposure and HLA in healthy donors. The PCR had 60 Vbeta and 13 Jbeta primers. Profiling relied on immunoSEQ multiplex PCR, and the TCRdb table lists in-frame clones only, not all of them. The sample shows 100,000 to 150,000 clones, around three quarters of them seen only once. The sample comprised PBMCs. These receptors originate from a woman aged 55-70 years in good health and CMV-seropositive.

The rearrangement links TRBV7-9 to TRBJ1-5; 7 positions agree with TRBD1. The CDR3 has 14 amino acids. Trimming took 3 bases from V and 5 from J; bases not matched to a gene: 4. CDR1 and CDR2 (germline): SEHNR, FQNEAQ (reference sequence). The CDR3 DNA reads as TGTGCCAGCAGCTTTGGGACAGATTATCAGCCCCAGCATTTT. Amino acid sequence: CASSFGTDYQPQHF.

The chain employs TRBV5-1 and TRBJ2-5; 8 bases align to TRBD2. CDR1 SGHRS and CDR2 YFSETQ come from the germline V gene. With V trimmed by 1 base and J by 2 bases, 7 bases remained unmatched. The CDR3 is 16 residues long. As DNA, the CDR3 is TGCGCCAGCAGCTTGAGGAGCGGGGGACCTCAAGAGACCCAGTACTTC. Translated: CASSLRSGGPQETQYF.

This clone has a single count. The J gene is TRBJ1-2, the V gene TRBV7-9, with 11 bases identical to TRBD1. This CDR3 comprises 14 residues. CDR1 is SEHNR, CDR2 FQNEAQ, per germline (reference sequence). The trim removed 7 bases at V and 7 bases at J, leaving 8 bases unmatched. The CDR3 DNA reads TGTGCCAGCACCCACGGACAGGGGGCGGTTGGCTACACCTTC. This codes for CASTHGQGAVGYTF.

V is TRBV7-9 and J is TRBJ2-3; D unresolved. V lost 3 bases and J lost 0, with 10 bases in between. The V gene's germline CDR1 is SEHNR and CDR2 FQNEAQ (reference sequence). The CDR3 length is 15 residues. As DNA, the CDR3 is TGTGCCAGCAGCTTGAGGCCTCGAAGCACAGATACGCAGTATTTT. Amino acid sequence: CASSLRPRSTDTQYF.

The chain recombines TRBV6-5 with TRBJ2-3; 7 nucleotides match TRBD2. The V and J ends lost 7 bases and 1 base, in that order; junction bases with no gene match: 5. The CDR3 has 14 amino acids. The germline V gene has CDR1 MNHEY and CDR2 SVGAGI. CDR3 nucleotide sequence: TGTGCCAGCAAGGTGGGGGGGGGCACAGATACGCAGTATTTT. Protein sequence: CASKVGGGTDTQYF.

CDR3 sequence (DNA): TGTGCCAGCAGCTTCCTAGATAGCGGGAGCACAGATACGCAGTATTTT. It encodes CASSFLDSGSTDTQYF. This chain uses TRBV7-9 with TRBJ2-3; 7 bases map to TRBD2. The CDR3 has 16 amino acids. V was pared by 3 bases and J by 0 bases, with 6 bases of the junction left unmatched. In germline, CDR1 is SEHNR, CDR2 FQNEAQ (reference sequence).

CDR3: CASSLVDRVPDTEAFF. The CDR3 DNA follows: TGCGCCAGCAGCTTAGTCGACAGGGTTCCGGACACTGAAGCTTTCTTT. The chain uses TRBV5-1 and TRBJ1-1; the match to TRBD1 covers 7 bases. This CDR3 region has 16 residues. Germline trimming cut 2 bases from V and 3 bases from J; bases unmatched to any gene: 10. The germline gives CDR1 SGHRS, CDR2 YFSETQ.

The chain combines TRBV2 with TRBJ2-5; TRBD2 aligns across 9 bases. V trimming: 2 bases; J trimming: 2 bases; junction bases outside the gene matches: 6. Germline lookup yields CDR1 SNHLY and CDR2 FYNNEI. The CDR3 spans 16 residues. CDR3 in DNA: TGTGCCAGCAGTGAACTAGCGGGGTCCTATCAAGAGACCCAGTACTTC. Translated: CASSELAGSYQETQYF.

The rearrangement uses TRBV7-2 and TRBJ1-1; 9 nucleotides line up with TRBD1. Germline CDR1 and CDR2: SGHTA and FQGNSA. This CDR3 is 13 amino acids long. Trimming removed 3 bases from V and 5 bases from J; junction bases left unmatched: 1. As DNA, the CDR3 is TGTGCCAGCAGCTTGACAGGGGGAACTGAAGCTTTCTTT. Its translation is CASSLTGGTEAFF.

The CDR3 is CASSPRTSGGSGDTQYF. The CDR3 DNA is TGCGCCAGCAGCCCCCGGACTAGCGGGGGGAGCGGGGATACGCAGTATTTT. The genes are TRBV5-1 and TRBJ2-3, with TRBD2 identical over 14 bases. The CDR3 runs to 17 residues. V dropped 4 bases and J dropped 6; count of bases not matched to a gene: 10. Germline CDR1 SGHRS, CDR2 YFSETQ. Full variable domain (rest looked up from reference TRBV5-1 and TRBJ2-3): KAGVTQTPRYLIKTRGQQVTLSCSPISGHRSVSWYQQTPGQGLQFLFEYFSETQRNKGNFPGRFSGRQFSNSRSEMNVSTLELGDSALYLCASSPRTSGGSGDTQYFGPGTRLTVL.

J is TRBJ1-2 and V is TRBV18, with 7 bases fitting TRBD1. Per germline, CDR1 KGHSH and CDR2 LQKENI. V dropped 3 bases and J dropped 7; count of bases not matched to a gene: 11. This CDR3 region has 15 residues. The CDR3 sequence is CASSPFDREGPGYTF. CDR3 DNA: TGTGCCAGCTCACCCTTCGACAGGGAAGGCCCTGGCTACACCTTC.

This chain connects TRBV18 to TRBJ2-7, with 8 positions matching TRBD1. The germline V gene encodes CDR1 KGHSH and CDR2 LQKENI. The CDR3 covers 15 residues. V shed 3 bases and J 4 bases; nucleotides not matched to a gene: 8. The CDR3 region has the DNA TGTGCCAGCTCACCCGGACAGGGTAATCGTTACGAGCAGTACTTC. As protein: CASSPGQGNRYEQYF.

The V call is TRBV5-6, the J call TRBJ2-1, with 9 bases fitting TRBD2. V lost 1 base, J lost 8 bases, and 7 bases stayed unmatched. CDR1 and CDR2 from the germline V gene are SGHDT and YYEEEE. The CDR3 extends over 15 amino acids. The CDR3 region is CASSLSAGGPYEQFF. The CDR3, as DNA: TGTGCCAGCAGCTTGTCAGCGGGAGGCCCTTATGAGCAGTTCTTC.

The chain links TRBV5-8 to TRBJ2-2; D gene ambiguous. Germline V gives CDR1 SGHTS, CDR2 YDEGEE. The CDR3 runs 15 residues. The germline V and J ends were trimmed by 0 bases and 4 bases, with 10 bases remaining between them. CDR3 sequence: CASSLVRYRTGELFF. As DNA, the CDR3 is TGTGCCAGCAGCTTGGTCAGGTATCGCACCGGGGAGCTGTTTTTT.

The chain couples TRBV27 to TRBJ1-5; D remains ambiguous. V lost 2 bases and J 4 bases, leaving 9 bases between the germline ends. The CDR3 has 14 amino acids. Germline-derived CDR1 and CDR2 are MNHEY and SMNVEV (reference sequence). CDR3 sequence (DNA): TGTGCCAGCAGTTTAGAGGGTACGAATCAGCCCCAGCATTTT. Its translation: CASSLEGTNQPQHF.

This clone was seen once. The chain has TRBV7-9 and TRBJ1-1; 7 bases are shared with TRBD1. The J segment lost 1 base and the V segment lost 5 bases, leaving 4 bases of the junction unmatched. This CDR3 region has 14 residues. Germline V gene data show CDR1 as SEHNR and CDR2 as FQNEAQ (reference sequence). The CDR3 nucleotides read TGTGCCAGCAGCAACGACAGGGCGAACACTGAAGCTTTCTTT. It yields the protein CASSNDRANTEAFF.

The J gene is TRBJ1-4, the V gene TRBV18; unclear D gene. The germline CDR1 and CDR2 sequences are KGHSH and LQKENI. The V gene lost 6 bases and the J gene lost 6 bases, with 11 bases spanning the gap. This CDR3 comprises 13 residues. CDR3 DNA sequence: TGTGCCAGCTCTCCAAGACTGGATGAAAAACTGTTTTTT. Residues: CASSPRLDEKLFF.

About this clone itself: An end of the junction differs from the germline gene, which may be a read error. The gene calls are TRBV7-7 and TRBJ1-1; D unclear. This CDR3 region has 13 residues. Germline V gene lookup returns CDR1 SSHAT and CDR2 FNYEAQ (reference sequence). The CDR3 region has the DNA TGTGCTAGCAGCTTATCTATGAACACTGAAGCTTTCTTT. Translated, it gives CASSLSMNTEAFF.

The rearrangement joins TRBV18 to TRBJ1-1; D not certain. The germline gives CDR1 KGHSH, CDR2 LQKENI. The V and J ends lost 0 bases and 3 bases respectively, with 11 bases between them. This CDR3 has 15 residues. The CDR3 sequence: CASSPPGIADTEAFF. The DNA of the CDR3 is TGTGCCAGCTCACCACCAGGGATAGCGGACACTGAAGCTTTCTTT.

The CDR3 here is CASSQPLQGKGEKLFF. The CDR3 region has the DNA TGCGCCAGCAGCCAGCCATTACAGGGGAAGGGTGAAAAACTGTTTTTT. The chain employs TRBV4-1 and TRBJ1-4; 7 bases are a match to TRBD1. Germline trimming cut 3 bases from V and 7 bases from J; bases unmatched to any gene: 11. The germline V gene has CDR1 MGHRA and CDR2 YSYEKL. The CDR3 is 16 residues long.

This chain connects TRBV27 to TRBJ1-5; 8 bases agree with TRBD1. The germline gives CDR1 MNHEY, CDR2 SMNVEV (reference sequence). With 5 bases clipped from V and 6 bases from J, the junction kept 12 bases outside the gene matches. This CDR3 comprises 16 residues. The CDR3 is CASSTRGDRGGQPQHF. CDR3 nucleotides: TGTGCCAGCAGTACAAGGGGAGACAGGGGCGGTCAGCCCCAGCATTTT.

This rearrangement joins TRBV7-3 to TRBJ1-6, with D hard to call. Germline CDR1 and CDR2: SGHTA and FQGTGA. Trimming pared 2 bases from V and 5 bases from J, leaving 10 bases between. The CDR3 spans 15 residues. For the CDR3, the DNA is TGTGCCAGCAGCTTAGTCGGCGGCGATAATTCACCCCTCCACTTT. As protein: CASSLVGGDNSPLHF.

The chain carries TRBV11-1 and TRBJ2-1, with 16 bases that match TRBD2. The V gene's germline CDR1 is SGHAT and CDR2 FQDESV (reference sequence). CDR3 length: 17 residues. V shed 5 bases and J 7 bases; nucleotides not matched to a gene: 8. The CDR3 coding sequence is TGTGCCAGCAGCCCTGCACCGGGACTAGCGGGAGGGAATGAGCAGTTCTTC. It specifies CASSPAPGLAGGNEQFF.